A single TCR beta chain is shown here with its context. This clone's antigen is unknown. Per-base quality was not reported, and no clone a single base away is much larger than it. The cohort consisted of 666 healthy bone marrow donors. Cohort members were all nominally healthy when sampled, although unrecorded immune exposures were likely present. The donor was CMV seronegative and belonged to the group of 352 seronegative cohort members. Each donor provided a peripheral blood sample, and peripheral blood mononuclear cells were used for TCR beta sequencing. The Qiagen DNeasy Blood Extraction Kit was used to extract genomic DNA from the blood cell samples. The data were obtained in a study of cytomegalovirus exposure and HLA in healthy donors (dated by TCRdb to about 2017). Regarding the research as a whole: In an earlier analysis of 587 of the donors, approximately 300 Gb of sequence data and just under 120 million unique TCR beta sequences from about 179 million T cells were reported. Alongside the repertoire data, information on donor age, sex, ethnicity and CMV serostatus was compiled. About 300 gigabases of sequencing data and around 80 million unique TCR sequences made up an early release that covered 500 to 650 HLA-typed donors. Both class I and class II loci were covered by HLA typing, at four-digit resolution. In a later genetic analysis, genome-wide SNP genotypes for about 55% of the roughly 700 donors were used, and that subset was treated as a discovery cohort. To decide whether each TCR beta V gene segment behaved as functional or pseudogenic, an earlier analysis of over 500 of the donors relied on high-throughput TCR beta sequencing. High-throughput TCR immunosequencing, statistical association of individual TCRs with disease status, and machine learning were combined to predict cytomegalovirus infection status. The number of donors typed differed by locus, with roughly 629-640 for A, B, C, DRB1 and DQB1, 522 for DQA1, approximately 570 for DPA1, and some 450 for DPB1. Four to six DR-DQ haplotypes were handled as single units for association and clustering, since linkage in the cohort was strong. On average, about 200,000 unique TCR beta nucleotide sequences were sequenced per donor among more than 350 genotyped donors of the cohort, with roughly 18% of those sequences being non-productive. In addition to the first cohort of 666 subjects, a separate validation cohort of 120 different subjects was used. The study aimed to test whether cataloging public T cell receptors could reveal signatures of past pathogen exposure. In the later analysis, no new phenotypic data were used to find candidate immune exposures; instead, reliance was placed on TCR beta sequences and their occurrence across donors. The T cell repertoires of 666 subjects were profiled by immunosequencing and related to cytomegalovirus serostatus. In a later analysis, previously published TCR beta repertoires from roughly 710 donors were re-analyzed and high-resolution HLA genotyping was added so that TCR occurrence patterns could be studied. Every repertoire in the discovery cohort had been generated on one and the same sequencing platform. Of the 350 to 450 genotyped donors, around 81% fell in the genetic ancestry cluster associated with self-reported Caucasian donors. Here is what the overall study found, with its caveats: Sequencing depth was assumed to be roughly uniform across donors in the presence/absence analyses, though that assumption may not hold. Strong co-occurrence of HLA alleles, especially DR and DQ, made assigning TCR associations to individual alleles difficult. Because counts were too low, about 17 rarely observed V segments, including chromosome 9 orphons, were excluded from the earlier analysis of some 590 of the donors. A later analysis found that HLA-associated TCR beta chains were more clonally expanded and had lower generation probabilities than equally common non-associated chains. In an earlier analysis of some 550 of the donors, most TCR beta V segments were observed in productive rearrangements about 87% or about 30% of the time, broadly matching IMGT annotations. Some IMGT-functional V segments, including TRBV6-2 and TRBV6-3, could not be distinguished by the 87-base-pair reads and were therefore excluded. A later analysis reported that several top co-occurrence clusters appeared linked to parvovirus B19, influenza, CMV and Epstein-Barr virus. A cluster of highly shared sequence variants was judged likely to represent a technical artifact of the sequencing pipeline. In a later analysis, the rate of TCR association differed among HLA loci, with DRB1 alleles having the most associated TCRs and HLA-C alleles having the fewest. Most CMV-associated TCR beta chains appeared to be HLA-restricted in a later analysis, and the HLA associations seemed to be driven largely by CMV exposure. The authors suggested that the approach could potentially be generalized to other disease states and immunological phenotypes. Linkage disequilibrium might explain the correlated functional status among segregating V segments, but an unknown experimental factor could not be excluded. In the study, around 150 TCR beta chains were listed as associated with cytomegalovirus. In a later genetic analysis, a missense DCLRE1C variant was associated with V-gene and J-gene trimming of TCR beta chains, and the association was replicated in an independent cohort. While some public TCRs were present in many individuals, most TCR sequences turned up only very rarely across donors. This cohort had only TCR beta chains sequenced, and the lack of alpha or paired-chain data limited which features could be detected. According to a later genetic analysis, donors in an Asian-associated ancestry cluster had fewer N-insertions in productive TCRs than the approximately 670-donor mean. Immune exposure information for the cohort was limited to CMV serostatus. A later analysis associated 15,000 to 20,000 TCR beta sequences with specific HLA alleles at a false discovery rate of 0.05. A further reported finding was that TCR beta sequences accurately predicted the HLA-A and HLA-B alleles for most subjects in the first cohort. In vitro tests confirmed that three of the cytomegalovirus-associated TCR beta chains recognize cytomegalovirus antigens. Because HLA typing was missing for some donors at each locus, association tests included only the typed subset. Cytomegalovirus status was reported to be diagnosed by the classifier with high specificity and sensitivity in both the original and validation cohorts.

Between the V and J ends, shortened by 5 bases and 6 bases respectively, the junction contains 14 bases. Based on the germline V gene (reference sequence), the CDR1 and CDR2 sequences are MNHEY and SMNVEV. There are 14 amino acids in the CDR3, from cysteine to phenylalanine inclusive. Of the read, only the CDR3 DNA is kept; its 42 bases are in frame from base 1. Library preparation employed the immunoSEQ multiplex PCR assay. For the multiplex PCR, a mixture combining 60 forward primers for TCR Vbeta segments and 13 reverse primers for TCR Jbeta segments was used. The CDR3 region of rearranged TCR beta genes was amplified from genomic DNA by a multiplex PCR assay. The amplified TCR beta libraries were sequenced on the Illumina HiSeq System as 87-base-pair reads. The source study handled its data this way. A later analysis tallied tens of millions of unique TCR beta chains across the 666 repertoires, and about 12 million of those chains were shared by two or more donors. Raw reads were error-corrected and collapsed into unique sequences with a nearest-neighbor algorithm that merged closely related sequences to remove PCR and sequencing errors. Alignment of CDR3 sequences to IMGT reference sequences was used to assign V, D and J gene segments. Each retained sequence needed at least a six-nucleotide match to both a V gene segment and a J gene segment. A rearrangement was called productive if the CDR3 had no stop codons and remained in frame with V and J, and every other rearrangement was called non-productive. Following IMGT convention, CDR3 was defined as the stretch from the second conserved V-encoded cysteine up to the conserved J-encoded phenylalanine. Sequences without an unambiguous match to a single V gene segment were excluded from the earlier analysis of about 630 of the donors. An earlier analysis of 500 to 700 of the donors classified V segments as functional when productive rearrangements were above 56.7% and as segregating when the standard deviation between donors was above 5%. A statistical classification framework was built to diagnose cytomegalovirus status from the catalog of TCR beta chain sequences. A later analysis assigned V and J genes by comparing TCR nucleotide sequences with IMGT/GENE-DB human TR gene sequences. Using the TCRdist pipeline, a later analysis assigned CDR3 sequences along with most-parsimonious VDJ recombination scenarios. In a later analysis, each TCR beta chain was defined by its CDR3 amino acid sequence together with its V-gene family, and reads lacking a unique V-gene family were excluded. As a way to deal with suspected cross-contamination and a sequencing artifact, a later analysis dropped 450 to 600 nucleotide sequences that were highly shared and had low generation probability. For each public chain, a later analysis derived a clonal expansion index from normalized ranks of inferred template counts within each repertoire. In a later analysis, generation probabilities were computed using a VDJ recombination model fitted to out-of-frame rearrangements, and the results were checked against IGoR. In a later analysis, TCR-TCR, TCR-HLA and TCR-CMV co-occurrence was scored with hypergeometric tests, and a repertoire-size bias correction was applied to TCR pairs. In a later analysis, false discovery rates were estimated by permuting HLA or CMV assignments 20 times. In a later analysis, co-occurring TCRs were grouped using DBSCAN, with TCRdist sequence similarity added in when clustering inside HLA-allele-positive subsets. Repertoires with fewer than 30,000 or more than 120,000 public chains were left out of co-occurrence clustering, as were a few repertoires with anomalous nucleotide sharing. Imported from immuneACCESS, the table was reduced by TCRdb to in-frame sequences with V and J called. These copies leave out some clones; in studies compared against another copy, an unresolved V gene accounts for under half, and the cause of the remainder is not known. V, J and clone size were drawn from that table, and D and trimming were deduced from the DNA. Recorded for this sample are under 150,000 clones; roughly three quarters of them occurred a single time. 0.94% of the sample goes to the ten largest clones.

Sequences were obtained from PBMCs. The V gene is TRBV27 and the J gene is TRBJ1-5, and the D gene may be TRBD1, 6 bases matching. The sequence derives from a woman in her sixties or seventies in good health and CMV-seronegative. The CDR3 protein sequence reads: CASSPGGGRQPQHF. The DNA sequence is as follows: TGTGCCAGCAGTCCCGGGGGGGGGCGTCAGCCCCAGCATTTT.